These T cell receptor beta chains were read from a single sample in a study of shared clonotypes between healthy human individuals. Libraries were prepared by immunoSEQ multiplex PCR; TCRdb keeps only in-frame clonotypes and omits some of them. The table lists about half a million clones, about four fifths of them singletons. Sample: PBMCs. These receptors all come from a woman between 40 and 55 years old in good health. Some clones in this sample may be carry-over from other donors' samples. Both conserved end residues are part of each CDR3. The order of the fields is clone size, V gene, D gene, J gene, CDR3 DNA, CDR3 protein. D genes are given only for firm matches. Clone size, where shown, is once, few, many, or a class for clones that have expanded.

.	TRBV28	.	TRBJ2-7	TGTGCCAGCAGTTCAAACAGGCTACTCTTTGACTACGAGCAGTACTTC	CASSSNRLLFDYEQYF
once	TRBV13	TRBD2	TRBJ2-1	TGTGCCAGCAGCTCGGGGACTAGCGGGAGTTATTCGGATGAGCAGTTCTTC	CASSSGTSGSYSDEQFF
.	TRBV15	TRBD1	TRBJ2-1	TGTGCCACCAGCAGAGATGAGACAGGGAATGAGCAGTTCTTC	CATSRDETGNEQFF
.	TRBV6-6	TRBD1	TRBJ1-1	TGTGCCAGCAGTTACCGGACAGGGGGTGGGACTGAAGCTTTCTTT	CASSYRTGGGTEAFF
.	TRBV5-4	.	TRBJ2-7	TGTGCCAGCAGCTTAGACGGGAACTACGAGCAGTACTTC	CASSLDGNYEQYF
.	TRBV9	.	TRBJ2-2	TGTGCCAGCAGCGATTGGAACACCGGGGAGCTGTTTTTT	CASSDWNTGELFF
.	TRBV5-4	.	TRBJ2-3	TGTGCCAGCAGCCCCGCTCCCACAGATACGCAGTATTTT	CASSPAPTDTQYF
once	TRBV7-8	TRBD2	TRBJ2-1	TGTGCCAGCAGCTTATGGGGGCTCAGCGGGAGGGCCGGTAATGAGCAGTTCTTC	CASSLWGLSGRAGNEQFF
.	TRBV7-2	.	TRBJ2-3	TGTGCCAGCAGCTTATCCAGGGGTCGAGGAGATACGCAGTATTTT	CASSLSRGRGDTQYF
few	TRBV7-2	.	TRBJ1-5	TGTGCCAGCAGCTTAGGCGGCGGGGCCAATCAGCCCCAGCATTTT	CASSLGGGANQPQHF
.	TRBV28	.	TRBJ2-7	TGTGCCAGCAGGGCAGGGGGGGAGTACGAGCAGTACTTC	CASRAGGEYEQYF
.	TRBV7-2	TRBD2	TRBJ2-7	TGTGCCAGCAGCCGAACTAGCGGCGGATACGAGCAGTACTTC	CASSRTSGGYEQYF
.	TRBV5-1	.	TRBJ2-3	TGCGCCAGCAGCTCGTCGGCCCGCGTCAGAGGAGATACGCAGTATTTT	CASSSSARVRGDTQYF
.	TRBV19	TRBD1	TRBJ1-5	TGTGCCAGTTGGACAGGGCGCAGCAATCAGCCCCAGCATTTT	CASWTGRSNQPQHF
.	TRBV5-6	.	TRBJ1-2	TGTGCCAGCAGCTCCTTAACAGGAGGCTACACCTTC	CASSSLTGGYTF
.	TRBV7-9	.	TRBJ1-1	TGTGCCAGCAGCTTAGCCCCCGATGGGTCAGCTTTCTTT	CASSLAPDGSAFF
.	TRBV7-3	.	TRBJ2-1	TGTGCCAGCAGCCCGGTGGGAGCTGGTGAGCAGTTCTTC	CASSPVGAGEQFF
.	TRBV27	.	TRBJ1-2	TGTGCCAGCAGTCCAGCCTGGGGAGCTAACTATGGCTACACCTTC	CASSPAWGANYGYTF
few	TRBV5-1	.	TRBJ2-2	TGCGCCAGCAGCTTGACAGGGACCGGGGAGCTGTTTTTT	CASSLTGTGELFF
.	TRBV5-4	TRBD1	TRBJ2-6	TGTGCCAGCAGATTCGGGACAGGAGCATCTGGGGCCAACGTCCTGACTTTC	CASRFGTGASGANVLTF
.	TRBV5-5	.	TRBJ1-1	TGTGCCAGCAGCCAAAGTCTTAGGCGCTCGAGGAACACTGAAGCTTTCTTT	CASSQSLRRSRNTEAFF
.	TRBV5-1	TRBD2	TRBJ2-5	TGCGCCAGCAGGCCTGGACTAGCGGGCGGTGGGGCAGAGACCCAGTACTTC	CASRPGLAGGGAETQYF
.	TRBV11-2	TRBD1	TRBJ2-7	TGTGCCAGCAGCTCCCCCGCAGGGGGTTCCTACGAGCAGTACTTC	CASSSPAGGSYEQYF
.	TRBV5-4	TRBD2	TRBJ2-2	TGTGCCAGCAGCCGAGGGACTAGCGGCACGAACACCGGGGAGCTGTTTTTT	CASSRGTSGTNTGELFF
once	TRBV5-1	TRBD2	TRBJ2-5	TGCGCCAGCAGGCGGGGCAGCGGGGGCCAAGAGACCCAGTACTTC	CASRRGSGGQETQYF
few	TRBV11-2	.	TRBJ1-1	TGTGCCAGCAGCTTAGTTGGGACTGAAGCTTTCTTT	CASSLVGTEAFF
once	TRBV27	TRBD2	TRBJ2-1	TGTGCCAGCAGTTTAGCGGGGGGCTACAATGAGCAGTTCTTC	CASSLAGGYNEQFF
.	TRBV10-3	.	TRBJ2-2	TGTGCCATTACTAACACCGGGGAGCTGTTTTTT	CAITNTGELFF
.	TRBV19	TRBD1	TRBJ2-2	TGTGCCAGTAGTACGGGACAGGGGGGTATCACCGGGGAGCTGTTTTTT	CASSTGQGGITGELFF
few	TRBV7-9	TRBD2	TRBJ2-1	TGTGCCAGCAGCTTAAGTAGCGGGAGAATCAACAATGAGCAGTTCTTC	CASSLSSGRINNEQFF
.	TRBV30	TRBD2	TRBJ2-7	TGTGCCTGGAGCAAACCCCGACTTGGCGGGAGATTGGTAATGTGGGAGCAGTACTTC	CAWSKPRLGGRLVMWEQYF
.	TRBV15	.	TRBJ2-7	TGTGCCACCAGCAGAGGCGGACAGAACTACGAGCAGTACTTC	CATSRGGQNYEQYF
.	TRBV6-4	.	TRBJ2-1	TGTGCCAGCAGTGAGTCGGGCAATGAGCAGTTCTTC	CASSESGNEQFF
.	TRBV28	.	TRBJ2-5	TGTGCCAGCAGTCCGGGACCCCTCCAAGCGGAGACCCAGTACTTC	CASSPGPLQAETQYF
few	TRBV5-6	.	TRBJ2-1	TGTGCCAGCAGTACCTCAACAGTGGCTAGAGACAATGAGCAGTTCTTC	CASSTSTVARDNEQFF
many	TRBV6-5	.	TRBJ2-1	TGTGCCAGCAGTTCCACAAGGGGGGCCCAGCAGTTCTTC	CASSSTRGAQQFF
.	TRBV5-1	.	TRBJ2-1	TGCGCCAGCAGCTCCGATCGACCAGGGCACGAGCAGTTCTTC	CASSSDRPGHEQFF
.	TRBV5-4	TRBD1	TRBJ2-7	TGTGCCAGCAGCTTGGCAGGGGGCTCTGAGCAGTACTTC	CASSLAGGSEQYF
.	TRBV18	.	TRBJ1-2	TGTGCCAGCTCACCACCGTCGGAATATGGCTACACCTTC	CASSPPSEYGYTF
.	TRBV28	.	TRBJ2-6	TGTGCCAGTACGAGGAGCCCGTTAGGGGCCAACGTCCTGACTTTC	CASTRSPLGANVLTF